The rows below give T cell receptor beta chains drawn from one sample of a study of blood T cell repertoires in COVID-19. The method was immunoSEQ multiplex PCR; TCRdb's version includes in-frame clones alone and lacks a portion of them. This table has 150,000 to 200,000 clones, approximately 85% appearing once. Sequencing was done on a sample of peripheral blood. The receptors derive from a woman in her forties or fifties with COVID-19, enrolled during active disease. Both conserved end residues are part of each CDR3. A D gene is named only where the DNA matches it firmly. Clone sizes are given selectively: once, few, many, or a class where the clone is expanded.

d_call,clone_size,j_call,v_call,cdr3_nt,cdr3_aa
-,-,TRBJ1-2,TRBV18,TGTGCCAGCTCACCACCGACAGTGGACTATGGCTACACCTTC,CASSPPTVDYGYTF
TRBD2,many,TRBJ2-1,TRBV27,TGTGCCAGCAGTCTCGGCGGGGGGGCTGCCTATGAGCAGTTCTTC,CASSLGGGAAYEQFF
TRBD2,-,TRBJ2-3,TRBV7-2,TGTGCCAGCAGCTTAGGACTAGCGGGGGGATTAAGTAGCACAGATACGCAGTATTTT,CASSLGLAGGLSSTDTQYF
-,-,TRBJ2-7,TRBV5-4,TGTGCCAGCACTTCCGGGACACAGTCCTACGAGCAGTACTTC,CASTSGTQSYEQYF
TRBD1,-,TRBJ2-7,TRBV11-2,TGTGCCAGCAGCCCCGGGACAGGGTCCCCCTACGAGCAGTACTTC,CASSPGTGSPYEQYF
-,-,TRBJ2-1,TRBV5-1,TGCGCCAGCAGCTTCAACAATGAGCAGTTCTTC,CASSFNNEQFF
-,once,TRBJ2-7,TRBV2,TGTGCCAGCAGTGAAAACCCAGGCAGCTCCTACGAGCAGTACTTC,CASSENPGSSYEQYF
-,-,TRBJ1-5,TRBV11-2,TGTGCCAGCAGCTTAGACAGGGTGAGCAATCAGCCCCAGCATTTT,CASSLDRVSNQPQHF
-,-,TRBJ2-3,TRBV20-1,TGCAGTGCTTCTAGAGATACGCAGTATTTT,CSASRDTQYF
TRBD2,-,TRBJ2-3,TRBV27,TGTGCCAGCAGTCCCAAATCTAGCGGGGGGTCCACAGATACGCAGTATTTT,CASSPKSSGGSTDTQYF
TRBD1,-,TRBJ2-2,TRBV18,TGTGCCAGCTCACCACCGACAGGGGGTGTCACCGGGGAGCTGTTTTTT,CASSPPTGGVTGELFF
TRBD2,-,TRBJ2-3,TRBV19,TGTGCCAGTAGAGCGGGATGGGGCACAGATACGCAGTATTTT,CASRAGWGTDTQYF
TRBD1,-,TRBJ1-1,TRBV29-1,TGCAGCGTTTCGGACAGGGGAATGAACACTGAAGCTTTCTTT,CSVSDRGMNTEAFF
-,-,TRBJ1-3,TRBV9,TGTGCCAGCAGCGTAGCAGGGGACTCTGGAAACACCATATATTTT,CASSVAGDSGNTIYF
-,-,TRBJ2-5,TRBV19,TGTGCCAGTAGTATGGGCGAGACAGTCCAAGAGACCCAGTACTTC,CASSMGETVQETQYF
-,-,TRBJ1-6,TRBV11-2,TGTGCCAGCAGCTTAGATTCTTACAGGGTCAGGGGTTCACCCCTCCACTTT,CASSLDSYRVRGSPLHF
-,-,TRBJ2-1,TRBV6-2/TRBV6-3,TGTGCCAGCAGCAAAAATAGCGGACCCTACAATGAGCAGTTCTTC,CASSKNSGPYNEQFF
-,-,TRBJ1-2,TRBV19,TGTGCCACCCAGGAGGGAGGGTCCTATGGCTACACCTTC,CATQEGGSYGYTF
TRBD1,-,TRBJ1-2,TRBV5-1,TGCGCCAGCAGCCTAACAGGGGGCAGAGCTAACTATGGCTACACCTTC,CASSLTGGRANYGYTF
TRBD1,few,TRBJ1-2,TRBV2,TGTGCCAGCAGTGAGAGGTCAGGGGGCGTCTATGGCTACACCTTC,CASSERSGGVYGYTF
TRBD2,-,TRBJ2-1,TRBV11-3,TGTGCCAGCAGTTCCAAGGAGGGAGGGCGCAATGAGCAGTTCTTC,CASSSKEGGRNEQFF
-,few,TRBJ2-7,TRBV6-2/TRBV6-3,TGTGCCAGCAGTTACTACCCGGGACAACCCTACGAGCAGTACTTC,CASSYYPGQPYEQYF
-,few,TRBJ1-1,TRBV19,TGTGCCAGTAGTATTGACGGAGGAAGGTCTGAAGCTTTCTTT,CASSIDGGRSEAFF
-,-,TRBJ2-7,TRBV11-1,TGTGCCAGCAGGGACTCTATTTCCGCTTACGAGCAGTACTTC,CASRDSISAYEQYF
TRBD1,-,TRBJ2-5,TRBV19,TGTGCCAGTAGTATAAAAACCCCAGGGACAGGGAGTAGGGAGACCCAGTACTTC,CASSIKTPGTGSRETQYF
TRBD1,-,TRBJ2-3,TRBV5-8,TGTGCCAGCAGCTGGGACAGGGGGGATTTCACAGATACGCAGTATTTT,CASSWDRGDFTDTQYF
-,-,TRBJ2-3,TRBV10-3,TGTGCCATCAGTGAGTCGGCGACAGCCACAGATACGCAGTATTTT,CAISESATATDTQYF
-,-,TRBJ1-6,TRBV5-6,TGTGCCAGCAGCCCCCTTCCCTATAATTCACCCCTCCACTTT,CASSPLPYNSPLHF
-,-,TRBJ2-7,TRBV18,TGTGCCAGCTCACCACGGGACGGGAGCTCCTACGAGCAGTACTTC,CASSPRDGSSYEQYF
-,-,TRBJ2-7,TRBV2,TGTGCGGTGGGGGGAGGCGAGCAGTACTTC,CAVGGGEQYF
-,few,TRBJ1-5,TRBV19,TGTGCCACCACAGACAGGTCCCGTAATCAGCCCCAGCATTTT,CATTDRSRNQPQHF
TRBD1,-,TRBJ2-5,TRBV3-1/TRBV3-2,TGTGCCAGCAGCCAAGATGACAGGGTCTGGGAGACCCAGTACTTC,CASSQDDRVWETQYF
-,-,TRBJ1-1,TRBV6-2/TRBV6-3,TGTGCCAGCAGTTCCCGGGGAGGGGACACTGAAGCTTTCTTT,CASSSRGGDTEAFF
-,-,TRBJ2-3,TRBV4-1,TGCGCCAGCAGCCAAACTGACTCCGCGGATACGCAGTATTTT,CASSQTDSADTQYF
TRBD1,-,TRBJ1-4,TRBV5-4,TGTGCCAGCAGCCCTGGGACAGGGTTCCGCGAAAAACTGTTTTTT,CASSPGTGFREKLFF
TRBD1,-,TRBJ2-7,TRBV13,TGTGCCAGCAGTCAGGGGACAGACCCTACCTACGAGCAGTACTTC,CASSQGTDPTYEQYF
-,once,TRBJ1-5,TRBV28,TGTGCCAGCATCTCGGGGGAGAGGAAGAATCAGCCCCAGCATTTT,CASISGERKNQPQHF
-,-,TRBJ2-7,TRBV7-2,TGTGCCAGCAGCTTAGTATCCGAGCAGTACTTC,CASSLVSEQYF
TRBD2,-,TRBJ2-1,TRBV7-6,TGTGCCAGCAGCGCGCGGGGGGGCCATTCCTACAATGAGCAGTTCTTC,CASSARGGHSYNEQFF
TRBD2,-,TRBJ2-5,TRBV28,TGTGCCAGCACCCCCGGGGGGGTATTGGAGACCCAGTACTTC,CASTPGGVLETQYF
TRBD2,-,TRBJ2-5,TRBV7-2,TGTGCCAGCAGCCCTCGGACTAGCAGGGTGGAGACCCAGTACTTC,CASSPRTSRVETQYF